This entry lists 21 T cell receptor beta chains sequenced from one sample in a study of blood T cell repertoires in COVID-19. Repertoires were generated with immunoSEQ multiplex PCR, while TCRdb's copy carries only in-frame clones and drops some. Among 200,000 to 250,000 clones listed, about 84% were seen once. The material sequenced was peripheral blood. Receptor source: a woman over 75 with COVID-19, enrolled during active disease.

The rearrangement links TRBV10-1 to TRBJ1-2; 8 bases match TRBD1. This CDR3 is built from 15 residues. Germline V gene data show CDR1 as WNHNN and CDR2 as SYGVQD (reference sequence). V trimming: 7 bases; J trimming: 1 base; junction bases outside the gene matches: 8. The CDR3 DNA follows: TGCGCCAGCATCTTACAGGGGGGGATTAACTATGGCTACACCTTC. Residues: CASILQGGINYGYTF.

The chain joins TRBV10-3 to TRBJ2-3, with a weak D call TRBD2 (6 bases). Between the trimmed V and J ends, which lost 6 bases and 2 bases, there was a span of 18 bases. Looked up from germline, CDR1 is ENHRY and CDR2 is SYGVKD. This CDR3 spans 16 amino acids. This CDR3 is CAIRGYAGRSTDTQYF. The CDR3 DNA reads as TGTGCCATCAGGGGTTACGCGGGACGGTCCACAGATACGCAGTATTTT.

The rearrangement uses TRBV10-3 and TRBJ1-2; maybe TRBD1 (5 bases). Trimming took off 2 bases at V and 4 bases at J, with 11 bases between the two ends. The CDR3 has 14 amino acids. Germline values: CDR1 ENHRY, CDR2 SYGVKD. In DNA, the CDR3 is TGTGCCATCAGTGAGGACCAGGGTGCCTATGGCTACACCTTC. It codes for CAISEDQGAYGYTF.

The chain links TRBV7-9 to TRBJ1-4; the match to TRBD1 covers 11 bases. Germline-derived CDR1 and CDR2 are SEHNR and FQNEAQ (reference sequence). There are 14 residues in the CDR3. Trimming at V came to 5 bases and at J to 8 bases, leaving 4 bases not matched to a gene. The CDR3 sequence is CASSQGQGGEKLFF. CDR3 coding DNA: TGTGCCAGCAGCCAGGGACAGGGGGGCGAAAAACTGTTTTTT.

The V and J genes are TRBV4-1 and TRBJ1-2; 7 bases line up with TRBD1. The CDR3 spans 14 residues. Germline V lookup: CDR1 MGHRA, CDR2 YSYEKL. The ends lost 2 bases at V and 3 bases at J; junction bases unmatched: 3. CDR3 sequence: CASSQPTGYYGYTF. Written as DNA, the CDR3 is TGCGCCAGCAGCCAACCGACAGGGTACTATGGCTACACCTTC.

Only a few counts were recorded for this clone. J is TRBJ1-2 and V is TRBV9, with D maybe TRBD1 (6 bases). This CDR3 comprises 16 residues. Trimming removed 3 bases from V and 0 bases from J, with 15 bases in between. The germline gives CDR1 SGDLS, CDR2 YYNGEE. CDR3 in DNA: TGTGCCAGCAGCGACTGGGGACACCACGCTAACTATGGCTACACCTTC. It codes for CASSDWGHHANYGYTF.

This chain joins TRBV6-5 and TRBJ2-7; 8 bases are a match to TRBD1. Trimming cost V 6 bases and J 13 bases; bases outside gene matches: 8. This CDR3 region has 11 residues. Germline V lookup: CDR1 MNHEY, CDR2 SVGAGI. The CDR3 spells CASSKTGQAYF. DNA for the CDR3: TGTGCCAGCAGCAAGACGGGACAGGCCTACTTC.

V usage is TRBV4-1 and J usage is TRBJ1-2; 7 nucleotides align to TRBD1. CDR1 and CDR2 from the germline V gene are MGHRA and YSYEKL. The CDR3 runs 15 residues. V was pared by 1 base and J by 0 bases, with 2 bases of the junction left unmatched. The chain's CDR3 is CASSQAGGTNYGYTF. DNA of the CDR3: TGCGCCAGCAGCCAAGCAGGGGGGACTAACTATGGCTACACCTTC.

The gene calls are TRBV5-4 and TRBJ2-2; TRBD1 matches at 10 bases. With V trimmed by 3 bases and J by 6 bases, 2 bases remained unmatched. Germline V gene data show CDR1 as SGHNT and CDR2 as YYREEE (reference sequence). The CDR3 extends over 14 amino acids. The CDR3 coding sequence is TGTGCCAGCAGCTGGGACAGGGGAGCCGGGGAGCTGTTTTTT. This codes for CASSWDRGAGELFF.

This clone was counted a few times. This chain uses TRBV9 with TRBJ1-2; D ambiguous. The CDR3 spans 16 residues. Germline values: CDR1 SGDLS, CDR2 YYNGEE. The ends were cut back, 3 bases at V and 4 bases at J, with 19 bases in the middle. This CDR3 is CASSGGGMEAAYGYTF. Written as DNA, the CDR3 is TGTGCCAGCAGCGGAGGTGGAATGGAGGCAGCCTATGGCTACACCTTC.

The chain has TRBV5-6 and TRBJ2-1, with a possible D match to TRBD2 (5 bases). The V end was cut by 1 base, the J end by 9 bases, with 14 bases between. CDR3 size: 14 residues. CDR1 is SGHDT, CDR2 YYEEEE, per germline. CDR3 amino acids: CASSLMVTKVEQFF. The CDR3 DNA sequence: TGTGCCAGCAGCTTGATGGTGACTAAAGTTGAGCAGTTCTTC.

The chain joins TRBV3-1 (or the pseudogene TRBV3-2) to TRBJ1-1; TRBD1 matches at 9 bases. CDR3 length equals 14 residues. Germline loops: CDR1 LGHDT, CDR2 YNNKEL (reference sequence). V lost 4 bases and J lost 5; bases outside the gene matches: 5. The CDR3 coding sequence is TGTGCCAGCAGCCTGACAGGGGGAGATACTGAAGCTTTCTTT. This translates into CASSLTGGDTEAFF.

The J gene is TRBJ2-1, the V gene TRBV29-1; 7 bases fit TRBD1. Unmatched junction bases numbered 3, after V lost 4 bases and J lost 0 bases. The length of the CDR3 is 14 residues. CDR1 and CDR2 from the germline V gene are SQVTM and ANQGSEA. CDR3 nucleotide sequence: TGCAGCGTTGGGGACAGCAGCTCCTACAATGAGCAGTTCTTC. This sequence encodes CSVGDSSSYNEQFF.

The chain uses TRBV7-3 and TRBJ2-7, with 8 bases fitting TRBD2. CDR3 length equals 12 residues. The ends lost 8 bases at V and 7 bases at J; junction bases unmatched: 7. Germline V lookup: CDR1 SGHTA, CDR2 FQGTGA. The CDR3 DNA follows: TGTGCCAGCGGGACTAGAACTAGAGAGCAGTACTTC. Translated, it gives CASGTRTREQYF.

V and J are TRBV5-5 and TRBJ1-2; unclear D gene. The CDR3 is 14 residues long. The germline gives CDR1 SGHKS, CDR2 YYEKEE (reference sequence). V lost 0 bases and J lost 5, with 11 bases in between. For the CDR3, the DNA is TGTGCCAGCAGCTTGGCCATAGCTTTATATGGCTACACCTTC. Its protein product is CASSLAIALYGYTF.

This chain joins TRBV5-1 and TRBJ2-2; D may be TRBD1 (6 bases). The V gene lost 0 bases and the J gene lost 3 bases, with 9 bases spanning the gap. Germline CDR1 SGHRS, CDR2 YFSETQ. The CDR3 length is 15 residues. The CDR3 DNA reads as TGCGCCAGCAGCTTGGTGGGGGCCGACACCGGGGAGCTGTTTTTT. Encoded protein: CASSLVGADTGELFF.

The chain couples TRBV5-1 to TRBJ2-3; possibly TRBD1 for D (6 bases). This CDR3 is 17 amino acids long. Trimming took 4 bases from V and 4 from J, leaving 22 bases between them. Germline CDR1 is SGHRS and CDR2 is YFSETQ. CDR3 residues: CASSQGQGNRAADTQYF. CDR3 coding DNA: TGCGCCAGCAGCCAGGGGCAGGGGAATCGAGCAGCAGATACGCAGTATTTT. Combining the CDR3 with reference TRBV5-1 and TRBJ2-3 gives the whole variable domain KAGVTQTPRYLIKTRGQQVTLSCSPISGHRSVSWYQQTPGQGLQFLFEYFSETQRNKGNFPGRFSGRQFSNSRSEMNVSTLELGDSALYLCASSQGQGNRAADTQYFGPGTRLTVL.

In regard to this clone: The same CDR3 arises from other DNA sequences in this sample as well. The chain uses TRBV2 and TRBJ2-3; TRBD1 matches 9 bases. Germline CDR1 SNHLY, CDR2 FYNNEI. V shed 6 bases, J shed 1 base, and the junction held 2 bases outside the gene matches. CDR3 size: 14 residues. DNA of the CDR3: TGTGCCAGCAGCCGGGACAGGGGCACAGATACGCAGTATTTT. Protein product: CASSRDRGTDTQYF.

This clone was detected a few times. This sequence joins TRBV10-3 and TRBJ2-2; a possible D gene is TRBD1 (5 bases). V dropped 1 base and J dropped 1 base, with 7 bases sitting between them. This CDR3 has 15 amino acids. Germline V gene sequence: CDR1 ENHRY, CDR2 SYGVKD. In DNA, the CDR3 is TGTGCCATCAGTGAGTGGCAGGGGAACACCGGGGAGCTGTTTTTT. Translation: CAISEWQGNTGELFF.

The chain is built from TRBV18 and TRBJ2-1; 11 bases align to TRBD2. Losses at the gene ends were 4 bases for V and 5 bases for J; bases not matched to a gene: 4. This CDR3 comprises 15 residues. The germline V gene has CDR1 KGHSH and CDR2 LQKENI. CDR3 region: CASSLLAGANNEQFF. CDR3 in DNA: TGTGCCAGCTCACTACTAGCGGGGGCAAACAATGAGCAGTTCTTC.

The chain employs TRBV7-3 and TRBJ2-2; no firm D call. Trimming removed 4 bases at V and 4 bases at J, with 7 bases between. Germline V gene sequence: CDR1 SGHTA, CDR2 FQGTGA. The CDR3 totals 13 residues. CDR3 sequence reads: CASSSPFTGELFF. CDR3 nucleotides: TGTGCCAGCAGCTCCCCCTTCACCGGGGAGCTGTTTTTT.